The 26 T cell receptor beta chains in this list originate from one sample, sequenced in a study of cytomegalovirus exposure and HLA in healthy donors. The PCR was carried out with 60 Vbeta primers and 13 Jbeta primers. Assay: immunoSEQ multiplex PCR; the TCRdb copy retains only in-frame clones and omits some. Seen here are approximately 93,000 clones, just under 80% observed once, and the top ten hold about 3.5%. What was sequenced was PBMCs. The source of these receptors is a woman between 40 and 55 years old in good health and CMV-seronegative.

The V and J genes are TRBV5-1 and TRBJ2-7; D is perhaps TRBD1 (6 bases). Germline assignment: CDR1 SGHRS and CDR2 YFSETQ. This CDR3 is built from 13 residues. V was shortened by 3 bases and J by 2 bases, with 9 bases between the two germline ends. CDR3 bases: TGCGCCAGCAGCTACAGGGACGCCTACGAGCAGTACTTC. Translated, it gives CASSYRDAYEQYF.

The rearrangement links TRBV19 to TRBJ1-5; no firm D call. The CDR3 consists of 14 residues. V was cut by 4 bases and J by 0 bases, with 7 bases left in between. Germline values: CDR1 LNHDA, CDR2 SQIVND (reference sequence). The CDR3 region has the DNA TGTGCCAGTAGTAGGGAGGATAGCAATCAGCCCCAGCATTTT. It is translated as CASSREDSNQPQHF.

This clone was observed a single time. This sequence joins TRBV5-4 and TRBJ1-2; possibly TRBD1 for D (5 bases). V shed 0 bases and J shed 8 bases, with 11 bases lying between them. CDR1 and CDR2 (germline): SGHNT, YYREEE (reference sequence). The CDR3 has 13 amino acids. CDR3 residues: CASSLDGARGYTF. The CDR3 DNA follows: TGTGCCAGCAGCTTGGATGGGGCGAGAGGCTACACCTTC.

This clone appeared a few times. This chain connects TRBV6-1 to TRBJ1-2; TRBD1 agrees at 8 bases. The CDR3 sequence is 12 residues long. The germline gives CDR1 MNHNS, CDR2 SASEGT. J lost 7 bases, V lost 4 bases, and 2 bases had no gene match. The CDR3 sequence: CASSVGQGGYTF. The CDR3 DNA follows: TGTGCCAGCAGTGTTGGACAGGGTGGCTACACCTTC.

This chain uses TRBV19 with TRBJ1-2; 8 bases match TRBD1. Germline-derived CDR1 and CDR2 are LNHDA and SQIVND (reference sequence). The CDR3 is 15 residues long. V shed 6 bases, J shed 5 bases, and the junction held 11 bases outside the gene matches. The CDR3 DNA reads as TGTGCCAGTAGCCCGGCGGGGACAGGTTTATATGGCTACACCTTC. It is translated as CASSPAGTGLYGYTF.

This clone occurred many times. The rearrangement uses TRBV27 and TRBJ2-1; tentatively, D is TRBD2 (5 bases). CDR1 MNHEY and CDR2 SMNVEV come from the germline V gene (reference sequence). This CDR3 has 15 amino acids. V lost 2 bases, J lost 1 base, and 9 bases lay in between. CDR3 protein: CASSLLGGSYNEQFF. CDR3 sequence (DNA): TGTGCCAGCAGTTTACTCGGCGGGTCCTACAATGAGCAGTTCTTC.

The rearrangement uses TRBV7-3 and TRBJ2-2, with D unresolved. The CDR3 loop spans 12 amino acids. V was clipped by 1 base and J by 6 bases, with 3 bases between them. CDR1 and CDR2 (germline): SGHTA, FQGTGA. Here the CDR3 DNA reads TGTGCCAGCAGCTTAAACTCCGGGGAGCTGTTTTTT. Residues: CASSLNSGELFF.

This chain connects TRBV7-7 to TRBJ2-1; 11 bases map to TRBD1. The CDR3 extends over 15 amino acids. Germline CDR1 reads SSHAT; CDR2 reads FNYEAQ (reference sequence). The J segment lost 8 bases and the V segment lost 4 bases, leaving 7 bases of the junction unmatched. CDR3 amino acids: CASSSGQGVRYEQFF. CDR3 nucleotide sequence: TGTGCCAGCAGCTCGGGACAGGGGGTTCGATATGAGCAGTTCTTC.

This clone occurred a few times. The CDR3 DNA is TGCGCCAGCAGCTTGGCCCAAGGGGGCAACACTGAAGCTTTCTTT. Translating it yields CASSLAQGGNTEAFF. The chain couples TRBV5-1 to TRBJ1-1, with 7 bases lining up with TRBD1. The CDR3 covers 15 residues. In germline, CDR1 is SGHRS, CDR2 YFSETQ. The J segment lost 2 bases and the V segment lost 0 bases, leaving 4 bases of the junction unmatched.

This chain connects TRBV30 to TRBJ2-3, with 9 bases identical to TRBD2. The germline gives CDR1 GTSNPN, CDR2 SVGIG (reference sequence). The CDR3 totals 15 residues. J was trimmed by 2 bases and V by 2 bases; bases with no gene match: 5. CDR3 loop: CAWSRGGRATDTQYF. CDR3 sequence (DNA): TGTGCCTGGAGTCGGGGCGGGAGGGCCACAGATACGCAGTATTTT.

The CDR3 region is CASRHGLAGDNEQFF. The CDR3 nucleotides read TGTGCCAGCAGACATGGACTAGCGGGTGACAATGAGCAGTTCTTC. V is TRBV27 and J is TRBJ2-1; the match to TRBD2 covers 11 bases. Germline assignment: CDR1 MNHEY and CDR2 SMNVEV (reference sequence). Losses at the gene ends were 6 bases for V and 5 bases for J; bases not matched to a gene: 6. This CDR3 is built from 15 residues.

This clone has only one observation. V and J are TRBV28 and TRBJ2-5; D is undetermined. Germline V gene sequence: CDR1 MDHEN, CDR2 SYDVKM. The CDR3 extends over 14 amino acids. V shed 5 bases and J shed 4 bases, with 14 bases lying between them. The DNA of the CDR3 is TGTGCCAGCAGTGTAGGCGCCCAGCGAGAGACCCAGTACTTC. It yields the protein CASSVGAQRETQYF. Drawing the rest from reference TRBV28 and TRBJ2-5, the complete variable domain is DVKVTQSSRYLVKRTGEKVFLECVQDMDHENMFWYRQDPGLGLRLIYFSYDVKMKEKGDIPEGYSVSREKKERFSLILESASTNQTSMYLCASSVGAQRETQYFGPGTRLLVL.

This chain connects TRBV7-6 to TRBJ1-5, with TRBD1 as a possible D gene (5 bases). The CDR3 is made up of 14 amino acids. Germline assignment: CDR1 SGHVS and CDR2 FNYEAQ. The V gene lost 8 bases and the J gene lost 3 bases, with 14 bases spanning the gap. The CDR3 reads CASAAGIDNQPQHF. CDR3 sequence (DNA): TGTGCCAGCGCCGCAGGGATTGACAATCAGCCCCAGCATTTT.

The gene calls are TRBV7-2 and TRBJ2-1; TRBD2 agrees at 10 bases. This CDR3 is 15 amino acids long. Germline V gene data show CDR1 as SGHTA and CDR2 as FQGNSA. V gave up 5 bases and J gave up 8 bases; unmatched junction bases: 9. The CDR3: CASSPVAGGWDEQFF. The DNA for the CDR3 is TGTGCCAGCAGCCCTGTAGCGGGAGGCTGGGATGAGCAGTTCTTC.

V is TRBV6-1 and J is TRBJ2-7, with D uncertain. The ends were cut back, 6 bases at V and 7 bases at J, with 7 bases in the middle. Germline CDR1 reads MNHNS; CDR2 reads SASEGT. This CDR3 has 10 amino acids. The CDR3 nucleotides read TGTGCCAGCAGAGCGAATGAGCAGTACTTC. Protein: CASRANEQYF.

The CDR3 spells CASSPNWTVNTGELFF. In DNA form, the CDR3 reads TGTGCCAGCTCACCAAATTGGACAGTCAACACCGGGGAGCTGTTTTTT. The V gene is TRBV18, the J gene TRBJ2-2, with D possibly matching TRBD1 (6 bases). The CDR3 loop spans 16 amino acids. V was pared by 2 bases and J by 2 bases, with 12 bases between. Germline V gene data show CDR1 as KGHSH and CDR2 as LQKENI.

This clone was detected only once. The rearrangement joins TRBV28 to TRBJ1-5, with D maybe TRBD1 (6 bases). The CDR3 sequence is 17 residues long. Germline values: CDR1 MDHEN, CDR2 SYDVKM. Between the trimmed V and J ends, which lost 2 bases and 2 bases, there was a span of 16 bases. The CDR3 DNA reads as TGTGCCAGCAGTTTAAAGGCCTTGGGGGCTGGCAATCAGCCCCAGCATTTT. Encoded protein: CASSLKALGAGNQPQHF.

V and J are TRBV5-1 and TRBJ1-1; D not certain. Germline loops: CDR1 SGHRS, CDR2 YFSETQ. The CDR3 contains 15 residues. V was shortened by 5 bases and J by 1 base, with 15 bases between the two germline ends. In DNA form, the CDR3 reads TGCGCCAGCAGGCCTTTAGTCGGTCCGAACACTGAAGCTTTCTTT. This encodes CASRPLVGPNTEAFF.

This clone was counted a few times. The chain couples TRBV19 to TRBJ1-1; D is uncertain. Per germline, CDR1 LNHDA and CDR2 SQIVND (reference sequence). The CDR3 covers 11 residues. V lost 4 bases, J lost 6 bases, and 6 bases lay in between. The CDR3 reads CASSKTPEAFF. In DNA, the CDR3 is TGTGCCAGTAGTAAGACACCTGAAGCTTTCTTT.

The sample holds one count of this clone. J is TRBJ2-5 and V is TRBV19; TRBD1 might be the D (6 bases). The V and J ends lost 6 bases and 4 bases respectively, with 12 bases between them. The CDR3 runs 13 residues. In germline, CDR1 is LNHDA, CDR2 SQIVND (reference sequence). CDR3: CASRNRVGETQYF. CDR3 nucleotide sequence: TGTGCCAGTAGAAACAGGGTCGGAGAGACCCAGTACTTC. Complete variable domain (other parts from reference TRBV19 and TRBJ2-5): DGGITQSPKYLFRKEGQNVTLSCEQNLNHDAMYWYRQDPGQGLRLIYYSQIVNDFQKGDIAEGYSVSREKKESFPLTVTSAQKNPTAFYLCASRNRVGETQYFGPGTRLLVL.

J is TRBJ1-6 and V is TRBV6-5, with TRBD1 as a possible D gene (6 bases). The V gene's germline CDR1 is MNHEY and CDR2 SVGAGI. This CDR3 comprises 14 residues. Deletions cut 4 bases from V and 6 bases from J, with 10 bases between. In DNA form, the CDR3 reads TGTGCCAGCAGTTTCGACAGGATTAATTCACCCCTCCACTTT. It is translated as CASSFDRINSPLHF.

The V and J genes are TRBV7-9 and TRBJ2-3; 13 nucleotides match TRBD2. The germline V gene encodes CDR1 SEHNR and CDR2 FQNEAQ (reference sequence). CDR3 size: 18 residues. The V segment lost 6 bases and the J segment 0 bases; nucleotides outside the gene matches: 9. This chain's CDR3 is CASRGTSGRARSTDTQYF. In DNA, the CDR3 is TGTGCCAGCAGGGGTACTAGCGGGAGGGCCCGAAGCACAGATACGCAGTATTTT.

In this sample, this clone turned up many times. This chain connects TRBV7-9 to TRBJ2-3; 9 bases line up with TRBD2. CDR3 size: 16 residues. Losses at the gene ends were 4 bases for V and 2 bases for J; bases not matched to a gene: 7. Germline CDR1 reads SEHNR; CDR2 reads FQNEAQ (reference sequence). CDR3 nucleotide sequence: TGTGCCAGCAGCTCCCAAGCGGGAGGACTCACAGATACGCAGTATTTT. Translation: CASSSQAGGLTDTQYF.

The V and J genes are TRBV2 and TRBJ1-2; perhaps TRBD1 as D (6 bases). Looked up from germline, CDR1 is SNHLY and CDR2 is FYNNEI. This CDR3 spans 14 amino acids. Trimming cost V 3 bases and J 8 bases, with 16 bases left between them. The CDR3 protein is CASSEVQGVGGYTF. The CDR3 nucleotides read TGTGCCAGCAGTGAGGTACAGGGAGTAGGAGGCTACACCTTC. The full variable domain, completed using reference TRBV2 and TRBJ1-2, is EPEVTQTPSHQVTQMGQEVILRCVPISNHLYFYWYRQILGQKVEFLVSFYNNEISEKSEIFDDQFSVERPDGSNFTLKIRSTKLEDSAMYFCASSEVQGVGGYTFGSGTRLTVV.

The J gene is TRBJ1-2, the V gene TRBV19, with TRBD1 identical over 7 bases. The CDR3 is 16 amino acids. The ends lost 3 bases at V and 4 bases at J; junction bases unmatched: 11. CDR1 LNHDA and CDR2 SQIVND come from the germline V gene (reference sequence). DNA of the CDR3: TGTGCCAGTAGTATCGATCGGATGAGACAGGGCTATGGCTACACCTTC. Its protein is CASSIDRMRQGYGYTF. The whole variable domain, remainder taken from reference TRBV19 and TRBJ1-2, is DGGITQSPKYLFRKEGQNVTLSCEQNLNHDAMYWYRQDPGQGLRLIYYSQIVNDFQKGDIAEGYSVSREKKESFPLTVTSAQKNPTAFYLCASSIDRMRQGYGYTFGSGTRLTVV.

This chain uses TRBV7-9 with TRBJ2-5, with D perhaps TRBD2 (6 bases). V was pared by 0 bases and J by 4 bases, with 12 bases between. The germline V gene has CDR1 SEHNR and CDR2 FQNEAQ (reference sequence). The CDR3 covers 15 residues. DNA for the CDR3: TGTGCCAGCAGCTTAGCGCTCCAGGGAGGAGAGACCCAGTACTTC. Its translation is CASSLALQGGETQYF.